This T cell receptor (beta chain) was documented in a study of cytomegalovirus exposure and HLA in healthy donors. Study findings and constraints: Presence/absence analyses treated sequencing depth as roughly uniform across donors. HLA allele associations emerged for some 16,000 TCR beta sequences in a later analysis, at 0.05 false discovery rate. Cytomegalovirus-associated status was assigned to about 150 TCR beta chains.

Only a few counts were recorded for this clone. The antigen is unknown. CDR3 length: 15 amino acids. The V gene lost 4 bases and the J gene lost 8 bases, with 19 bases spanning the gap. The germline V gene has CDR1 SGDLS and CDR2 YYNGEE. 13 Jbeta primers and 60 Vbeta primers were used for the PCR. TCRdb keeps only in-frame clones here, not all; method: immunoSEQ multiplex PCR. There are about 130,000 clones in the sample; over 9.5% occur only once, and 3.5% to 5% lies in the top ten. Nominally healthy donors were sampled, though unrecorded immune exposures were likely. This chain joins TRBV9 and TRBJ1-3; a weak D match, TRBD1 (6 bases). What was sequenced was PBMCs. The receptor was isolated from a woman between 18 and 29 years old in good health and CMV-seropositive. CDR3 DNA: TGTGCCAGCAGCCGACAGGCAGGGGAGGGATACACCATATATTTT. Protein sequence: CASSRQAGEGYTIYF.